The TCR beta chain under discussion was sequenced for a study of blood T cell repertoires in COVID-19 (dated by TCRdb to 2020 to 2021). In the study overall: Samples from collaborators originated in the United States, Italy and Spain and spanned both the acute and convalescent phases of COVID-19. Sample metadata almost always included a de-identified subject ID, COVID-19 status, age in years and sex. The dataset comprised deeply sampled blood TCRbeta repertoires from subjects exposed to, actively infected with, or recovered from COVID-19. The repertoires were released in a freely available public database intended as a resource for research on the immune response to SARS-CoV-2. Samples came from the ongoing ImmuneRACE study (first 160 participants) plus 1,254 subjects from 6 global collaborators. Where available, HLA class I and class II types were taken from metadata supplied by the sample provider and were not determined by assay-based typing. The material from the prospective study consisted of cDNA or gDNA derived from T cells, B-cell-depleted T cells, or PBMCs. What the work shows at the level of the full study, not this receptor alone: The amount of clinical and demographic metadata varied by source and participant and was provided uncurated.

The immunoSEQ Assay, a bias-controlled multiplex PCR, was used to amplify TCRbeta CDR3 regions from genomic DNA. The study's own analysis went as follows. Within the assay, amplification of reference gene primers was used to estimate how many nucleated cells each sample contained. To quantify the absolute abundance of each unique TCRbeta CDR3 rearrangement, sequence reads were collapsed and filtered. For each sample, productive Simpson clonality was calculated by taking the square root of Simpson's diversity index across productive rearrangements. The clones in this table, taken by TCRdb from immuneACCESS, are in-frame only. Not every clone is retained; where verified, under half of the shortfall comes from an unresolved V gene, and the cause of the rest is unknown. The DNA gave D and trimming, while V, J and clone size come from that table. Recorded for this sample are 65,000 to 90,000 clones; 80% to 90% of them occurred a single time. The ten largest clones add up to 8% to 10% of the sample.

Its CDR3 holds 16 amino acids, cysteine through phenylalanine. This entry keeps only the CDR3 DNA: 48 bases, framed from base 1. Relative to germline, V is missing 8 bases and J is missing 3 bases, with 11 bases of the junction outside any gene match. In the germline V gene, CDR1 corresponds to SGHTA and CDR2 to FQGNSA. On this clone itself: Its antigen target is currently unknown. No much larger clone exists at a distance of one base, and base qualities are not known.

Each collaborating institution followed its own protocols to collect whole blood in K2EDTA tubes. Collaborator samples were shipped for TCRbeta analysis as frozen whole blood, isolated PBMCs, or DNA extracted from either sample type. The sequence came from a man aged 50-59 years with acute or convalescent COVID-19. Sequenced: peripheral blood. The chain links TRBV7-2 with TRBJ1-3, and 9 junctional nucleotides match TRBD1. The DNA sequence reads TGTGCCAGCGGACCCGGGACAGGGATATTTGGAAACACCATATATTTT. Its product reads: CASGPGTGIFGNTIYF.